This T cell receptor (beta chain) was recovered during a study of early T cells in non-severe SARS-CoV-2 infection. Study context: Sequencing of bulk RNA from unsorted whole blood was done, without chain pairing. Study findings and constraints: VDJdb matches were skewed toward anti-spike CD8 T cell responses.

This clonotype was seen a handful of times. The antigen remains unidentified. In the library, individual cDNA molecules carried attached unique molecular identifiers. Using its own MiXCR run on the 5' RACE reads, TCRdb lists one record per CDR3 protein. Of more than 85,000 distinct CDR3 sequences listed, over 15% were seen once; the top ten hold 1.3%. Sample: whole blood. This clonotype originated in an adult who was a healthcare worker with PCR-confirmed SARS-CoV-2 infection or an uninfected control (not recorded which).

The CDR3 DNA sequence: TGTGCCAGCAGTTACGGACAGGGTTACGAGCAGTACTTC. Translated: CASSYGQGYEQYF. The gene calls are TRBV28 and TRBJ2-7; TRBD1 aligns across 8 bases. J gave up 4 bases and V 4 bases, and 3 bases lay outside the gene matches. This CDR3 spans 13 amino acids. Germline V gene sequence: CDR1 MDHEN, CDR2 SYDVKM.